The clone carrying this TCR beta chain was observed a few times. This record comes from a study of blood T cells in healthy people across ages. The CDR3 has 13 residues. Per the germline V gene, CDR1 is SQVTM and CDR2 is ANQGSEA. J gave up 8 bases and V 6 bases, and 10 bases lay outside the gene matches. A J-beta primer mix and a sample-barcoded 5' primer were used in a second PCR of roughly 6 to 12 cycles. In TCRdb, the 5' RACE reads were re-called with MiXCR into one record per CDR3 protein. This table has about 970,000 distinct CDR3 sequences, about 53% appearing once. The source is a woman aged 60 to 75 in good health. Sequencing was performed on blood. V gene TRBV29-1 combines with J gene TRBJ2-1, with 7 positions matching TRBD2. For the CDR3, the DNA is TGCAGCGTGGCGGGGGTTTTGGTTCATGAGCAGTTCTTC. It is translated as CSVAGVLVHEQFF.